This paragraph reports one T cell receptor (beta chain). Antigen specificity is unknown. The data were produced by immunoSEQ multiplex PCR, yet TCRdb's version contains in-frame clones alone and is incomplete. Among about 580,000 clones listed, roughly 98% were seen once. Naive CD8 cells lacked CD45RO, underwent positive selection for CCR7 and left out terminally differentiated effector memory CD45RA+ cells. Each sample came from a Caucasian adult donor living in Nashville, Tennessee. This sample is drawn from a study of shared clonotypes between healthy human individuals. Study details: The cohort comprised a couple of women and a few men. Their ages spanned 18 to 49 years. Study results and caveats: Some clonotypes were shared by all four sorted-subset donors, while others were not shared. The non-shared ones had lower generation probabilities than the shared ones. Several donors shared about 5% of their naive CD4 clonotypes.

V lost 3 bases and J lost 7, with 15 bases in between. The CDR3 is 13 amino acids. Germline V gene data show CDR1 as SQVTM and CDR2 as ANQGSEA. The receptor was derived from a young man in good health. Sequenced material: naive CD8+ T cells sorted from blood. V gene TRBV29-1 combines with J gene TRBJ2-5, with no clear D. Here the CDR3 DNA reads TGCAGCGTTGATCATAAGGGCTTCGGGACCCAGTACTTC. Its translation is CSVDHKGFGTQYF.